The 10 T cell receptor beta chains listed next were all sequenced from one sample in a study of breast tumors, draining lymph nodes, adjacent tissues (dated by TCRdb to between 2015 and 2016). The library relied on multiplex PCR. TCRdb lists the instrument as Illumina HiSeq 2000. Through fastp at Q25 and MiXCR, TCRdb rebuilt clones from the public reads, retaining in-frame beta chains. Every CDR3 protein is listed once, alongside the most common genes and DNA of its rows. In all, the sample holds about 200,000 distinct CDR3 sequences, and approximately 30% of those were seen once. 4.3% of the sample comes from the top ten. The lymph node samples were taken from the axillary draining lymph nodes of breast cancer patients. Sequencing input: axillary lymph node tissue. The source is a female donor with breast cancer. Some clones in this sample may be carry-over from other donors' samples.

Comments on this clonotype: The CDR3 does not end in the conserved phenylalanine or tryptophan, so this is likely a read error. The gene calls are TRBV5-4 and TRBJ2-5; D perhaps matches TRBD2 (7 bases). This CDR3 comprises 14 residues. V lost 3 bases, J lost 5 bases, and 14 bases lay in between. CDR1 and CDR2 (germline): SGHNT, YYREEE (reference sequence). The CDR3 DNA is TGTGCCAGCAGCTCTCTAGGGGGGGGGGAGACCCAGTACCTC. Amino acid sequence: CASSSLGGGETQYL.

V gene TRBV7-9 combines with J gene TRBJ1-4; weak D call: TRBD1 (5 bases). The germline V and J ends were trimmed by 7 bases and 0 bases, with 12 bases remaining between them. Germline V lookup: CDR1 SEHNR, CDR2 FQNEAQ (reference sequence). The CDR3 is 15 residues long. The CDR3 loop is CASIQLGPTNEKLFF. CDR3 sequence (DNA): TGTGCCAGCATCCAGCTGGGGCCAACTAATGAAAAACTGTTTTTT.

This clonotype has ten or more counts. The chain carries TRBV3-1 and TRBJ1-6; 10 nucleotides align to TRBD1. V lost 1 base to trimming and J lost 8 bases; unmatched junction nucleotides: 8. Germline values: CDR1 LGHDT, CDR2 YNNKEL (reference sequence). CDR3 length equals 17 residues. CDR3 DNA: TGTGCCAGCAGCCAAGTGGTGGGACAGGGGTGGGATTCACCCCTCCACTTT. Its protein product is CASSQVVGQGWDSPLHF.

This clonotype occurred many times. The rearrangement joins TRBV20-1 to TRBJ2-1; D not resolved. This CDR3 spans 11 amino acids. V was shortened by 6 bases and J by 8 bases, with 11 bases between the two germline ends. From germline, CDR1 is DFQATT and CDR2 SNEGSKA (reference sequence). The CDR3 reads CSAPVRHEQFF. CDR3 DNA: TGCAGTGCCCCCGTGCGGCATGAGCAGTTCTTC.

In its sample, this clonotype was seen many times. The chain carries TRBV30 and TRBJ2-7; a weak D match, TRBD2 (6 bases). This CDR3 contains 13 residues. Trimming left V 5 bases short and J 6 bases short, with 17 bases between. Germline loops: CDR1 GTSNPN, CDR2 SVGIG (reference sequence). The CDR3 DNA is TGTGCCTGGTCGGGACTCGTGAAGCCCGAGCAGTACTTC. It translates to CAWSGLVKPEQYF.

Many counts were recorded for this clonotype. This chain links TRBV30 with TRBJ2-3, with D tentatively TRBD1 (6 bases). Trimming stripped 3 bases from V and 1 base from J, with 14 bases between. Germline V lookup: CDR1 GTSNPN, CDR2 SVGIG (reference sequence). The CDR3 has 15 residues. DNA for the CDR3: TGTGCCTGGAGCCAGGGGCAGGGCCGCACAGATACGCAGTATTTT. Amino acid sequence: CAWSQGQGRTDTQYF.

At least ten counts were recorded for this clonotype. V is TRBV12-3 or TRBV12-4 and J is TRBJ2-5; D not certain. This CDR3 spans 12 amino acids. V was shortened by 6 bases and J by 1 base, with 6 bases between the two germline ends. The CDR3 loop is CASSPLQETQYF. In DNA form, the CDR3 reads TGTGCCAGCAGCCCCCTCCAAGAGACCCAGTACTTC.

This clonotype was seen many times. V and J are TRBV30 and TRBJ2-2, with a possible D match to TRBD2 (6 bases). This CDR3 has 14 residues. V lost 8 bases and J lost 2, with 15 bases in between. The germline CDR1 and CDR2 sequences are GTSNPN and SVGIG (reference sequence). CDR3 sequence: CAAQGGLNTGELFF. In nucleotides, the CDR3 is TGTGCCGCTCAGGGTGGACTAAACACCGGGGAGCTGTTTTTT.

This chain links TRBV9 with TRBJ2-2; TRBD2 matches 8 bases. The CDR3 sequence is 17 residues long. V shed 4 bases, J shed 6 bases, and the junction held 14 bases outside the gene matches. Per germline, CDR1 SGDLS and CDR2 YYNGEE. CDR3 in amino acids: CASSPPLSGAGAGELFF. CDR3 sequence (DNA): TGTGCCAGCAGCCCCCCTCTTTCGGGAGCGGGGGCCGGGGAGCTGTTTTTT. Combining the CDR3 with reference TRBV9 and TRBJ2-2 gives the whole variable domain DSGVTQTPKHLITATGQRVTLRCSPRSGDLSVYWYQQSLDQGLQFLIQYYNGEERAKGNILERFSAQQFPDLHSELNLSSLELGDSALYFCASSPPLSGAGAGELFFGEGSRLTVL.

This clonotype occurred many times. The chain employs TRBV7-9 and TRBJ2-7, with 10 nucleotides matching TRBD2. Germline trimming cut 0 bases from V and 6 bases from J; bases unmatched to any gene: 8. The CDR3 has 16 residues. CDR1 and CDR2 (germline): SEHNR, FQNEAQ (reference sequence). The CDR3 coding sequence is TGTGCCAGCAGCTTAGCGAGAGCTAGCGGGAGAAGCGAGCAGTACTTC. Its protein is CASSLARASGRSEQYF.